Below are 30 T cell receptor beta chains sequenced from a single sample in a study of radiotherapy plus CTLA-4 blockade in lung cancer. Profiled with immunoSEQ multiplex PCR; TCRdb holds only in-frame clones, not every one. The sample shows under 35,000 clones, 60% to 80% of them seen only once. The specimen comprised peripheral blood, sampled from a patient treated with radiotherapy plus ipilimumab. These receptor sequences come from a human donor with non-small cell lung cancer whose response to radiotherapy plus ipilimumab could not be evaluated.

This sequence joins TRBV28 and TRBJ1-2, with a tentative D call TRBD1 (6 bases). From germline, CDR1 is MDHEN and CDR2 SYDVKM. There are 16 residues in the CDR3. V lost 7 bases to trimming and J lost 3 bases, with 21 bases between them. CDR3 amino acids: CASTKPNGQGYYGYTF. The CDR3, as DNA: TGTGCCAGCACCAAACCCAACGGCCAGGGGTACTATGGCTACACCTTC.

The chain uses TRBV4-3 and TRBJ2-7; 8 bases fit TRBD1. V was pared by 4 bases and J by 5 bases, with 7 bases of the junction left unmatched. Germline assignment: CDR1 LGHNA and CDR2 YSLEER. The CDR3 runs 14 residues. The chain's CDR3 is CASSRNQGANEQYF. Here the CDR3 DNA reads TGCGCCAGCAGCCGGAATCAGGGGGCTAACGAGCAGTACTTC.

The chain couples TRBV5-6 to TRBJ2-3, with 7 nucleotides matching TRBD1. The CDR3 is 15 amino acids. Germline V lookup: CDR1 SGHDT, CDR2 YYEEEE. V trimming: 5 bases; J trimming: 1 base; junction bases outside the gene matches: 7. The CDR3 DNA reads TGTGCCAGCAGACCGCTAGGGGGCGGCACAGATACGCAGTATTTT. This encodes CASRPLGGGTDTQYF.

This chain joins TRBV6-5 and TRBJ2-7; possibly TRBD1 for D (6 bases). The CDR3 has 15 amino acids. From germline, CDR1 is MNHEY and CDR2 SVGAGI. Trimming shortened V by 6 bases and J by 0 bases, and 15 bases separated the two germline ends. The CDR3 loop reads CASSPGTSVSYEQYF. The CDR3 coding sequence is TGTGCCAGCAGCCCCGGGACATCCGTCTCCTACGAGCAGTACTTC.

A single count supports this clone. This chain uses TRBV6-5 with TRBJ2-7; 7 bases are a match to TRBD1. Germline V gene data show CDR1 as MNHEY and CDR2 as SVGAGI. The CDR3 is made up of 15 amino acids. Losses at the gene ends were 6 bases for V and 5 bases for J; bases not matched to a gene: 13. Written as DNA, the CDR3 is TGTGCCAGCAGCTCCCCCAGCAGGGGGTACAACGAGCAGTACTTC. Protein: CASSSPSRGYNEQYF.

The V gene is TRBV15, the J gene TRBJ2-7, with D unclear. The CDR3 contains 12 residues. V lost 0 bases to trimming and J lost 9 bases, with 9 bases between them. The germline V gene encodes CDR1 LNHNV and CDR2 YYDKDF (reference sequence). CDR3 bases: TGTGCCACCAGCAGAGATCGAGGTGTGCAGTACTTC. It translates to CATSRDRGVQYF.

There are a few counts of this clone. The gene calls are TRBV5-6 and TRBJ2-4; 9 nucleotides align to TRBD2. The assigned J gene may be wrong: the sequence end matches TRBJ2-7 better. The CDR3 runs 17 residues. The germline V gene has CDR1 SGHDT and CDR2 YYEEEE. CDR3 nucleotide sequence: TGTGCCAGCAGCGGTGGGGGTTGGGTAGCGGGGGCCTACGAGCAGTACTTC. Its protein is CASSGGGWVAGAYEQYF.

The chain links TRBV11-1 to TRBJ2-5, with a tentative D call TRBD1 (6 bases). Trimming cost V 5 bases and J 1 base, with 11 bases left between them. The CDR3 contains 14 residues. CDR1 is SGHAT and CDR2 is FQDESV in the germline V gene (reference sequence). The CDR3 sequence: CASSRRDTQETQYF. The DNA for the CDR3 is TGTGCCAGCAGCCGCCGGGACACCCAAGAGACCCAGTACTTC.

Only one count was recorded for this clone. The chain recombines TRBV5-5 with TRBJ2-7; 11 bases map to TRBD2. The CDR3 loop spans 15 amino acids. V lost 5 bases and J lost 2; bases outside the gene matches: 6. Germline V gene sequence: CDR1 SGHKS, CDR2 YYEKEE (reference sequence). CDR3 sequence reads: CASRTVAGGPYEQYF. CDR3 in DNA: TGTGCCAGCAGAACTGTAGCGGGAGGGCCCTACGAGCAGTACTTC.

In its sample, this clone was seen once. This sequence joins TRBV5-1 and TRBJ2-7, with D possibly TRBD1 on 6 matching bases. CDR3 length equals 12 residues. CDR1 is SGHRS, CDR2 YFSETQ, per germline. V was pared by 4 bases and J by 3 bases, with 8 bases between. CDR3 sequence (DNA): TGCGCCAGCAGCCAAGGGGGCTACGAGCAGTACTTC. It encodes CASSQGGYEQYF. The whole variable domain, filled in from reference TRBV5-1 and TRBJ2-7, reads KAGVTQTPRYLIKTRGQQVTLSCSPISGHRSVSWYQQTPGQGLQFLFEYFSETQRNKGNFPGRFSGRQFSNSRSEMNVSTLELGDSALYLCASSQGGYEQYFGPGTRLTVT.

A word on this clone: Germline and junction disagree at one end, which may indicate a read error. CDR3 nucleotides: TGTGCCAGCAGTGACTCCGACAGGGACGAAAAACTGTTTTTT. Its protein is CASSDSDRDEKLFF. This sequence joins TRBV6-5 and TRBJ1-4; 7 bases map to TRBD1. The CDR3 spans 14 residues. Germline CDR1 MNHEY, CDR2 SVGAGI.

This chain connects TRBV2 to TRBJ2-1; 7 bases map to TRBD2. After removal of 4 bases from V and 3 bases from J, the junction contained 3 bases not matched to a gene. CDR3 size: 14 residues. Germline CDR1 and CDR2: SNHLY and FYNNEI. CDR3 in amino acids: CASSAGGGYNEQFF. The CDR3, as DNA: TGTGCCAGCAGTGCGGGAGGCGGCTACAATGAGCAGTTCTTC. The full variable domain, rest sourced from reference TRBV2 and TRBJ2-1, is EPEVTQTPSHQVTQMGQEVILRCVPISNHLYFYWYRQILGQKVEFLVSFYNNEISEKSEIFDDQFSVERPDGSNFTLKIRSTKLEDSAMYFCASSAGGGYNEQFFGPGTRLTVL.

This chain connects TRBV5-1 to TRBJ2-3, with 8 bases that match TRBD2. With V trimmed by 4 bases and J by 0 bases, 4 bases remained unmatched. CDR1 is SGHRS and CDR2 is YFSETQ in the germline V gene. The CDR3 covers 15 residues. CDR3 residues: CASSISGTSTDTQYF. For the CDR3, the DNA is TGCGCCAGCAGCATTAGCGGGACTAGCACAGATACGCAGTATTTT.

The chain carries TRBV5-6 and TRBJ2-7; 7 bases fit TRBD2. Looked up from germline, CDR1 is SGHDT and CDR2 is YYEEEE. The V gene end was trimmed by 4 bases and the J gene end by 2 bases; junction bases not matched to a gene: 12. The CDR3 covers 16 residues. The DNA for the CDR3 is TGTGCCAGCAGCGCGTTCCCAGGCGGGAGCACCTACGAGCAGTACTTC. This translates into CASSAFPGGSTYEQYF.

The chain employs TRBV6-5 and TRBJ1-5; TRBD1 agrees at 10 bases. The CDR3 runs 15 residues. The V and J ends lost 5 bases and 7 bases, in that order; junction bases with no gene match: 8. CDR1 is MNHEY and CDR2 is SVGAGI in the germline V gene. This CDR3 reads CASSKGDRGDQPQHF. As DNA, the CDR3 is TGTGCCAGCAGTAAAGGGGACAGGGGAGACCAGCCCCAGCATTTT.

The chain is built from TRBV4-3 and TRBJ2-1, with a tentative D call TRBD2 (6 bases). CDR3 length equals 16 residues. CDR1 and CDR2 from the germline V gene are LGHNA and YSLEER. The V and J ends lost 1 base and 2 bases respectively, with 12 bases between them. CDR3: CASSQGWEATYNEQFF. As DNA, the CDR3 is TGCGCCAGCAGCCAAGGTTGGGAGGCAACCTACAATGAGCAGTTCTTC.

The chain carries TRBV5-8 and TRBJ1-5, with 11 nucleotides matching TRBD1. Germline V gives CDR1 SGHTS, CDR2 YDEGEE. The J segment lost 7 bases and the V segment lost 4 bases, leaving 7 bases of the junction unmatched. The CDR3 loop spans 15 amino acids. The CDR3 coding sequence is TGTGCCAGCAGCGGACAGGGGGCGATCGGGCAGCCCCAGCATTTT. Encoded protein: CASSGQGAIGQPQHF. Drawing the rest from reference TRBV5-8 and TRBJ1-5, the complete variable domain is EAGVTQSPTHLIKTRGQQATLRCSPISGHTSVYWYQQALGLGLQFLLWYDEGEERNRGNFPPRFSGRQFPNYSSELNVNALELEDSALYLCASSGQGAIGQPQHFGDGTRLSIL.

The chain employs TRBV4-1 and TRBJ2-7, with 14 bases identical to TRBD2. The CDR3 runs to 15 residues. With V trimmed by 5 bases and J by 5 bases, 5 bases remained unmatched. The germline gives CDR1 MGHRA, CDR2 YSYEKL. The CDR3 DNA reads as TGCGCCAGCAGCTCCCGACTAGCGGGGGGGAACGAGCAGTACTTC. As protein: CASSSRLAGGNEQYF.

The chain recombines TRBV9 with TRBJ2-3; 10 nucleotides agree with TRBD2. The germline V gene has CDR1 SGDLS and CDR2 YYNGEE. V lost 2 bases and J lost 2; bases outside the gene matches: 5. The CDR3 extends over 16 amino acids. The CDR3 nucleotides are TGTGCCAGCAGCGTGGCCGGGACTAGCGCCACAGATACGCAGTATTTT. This codes for CASSVAGTSATDTQYF.

V and J are TRBV6-5 and TRBJ1-2; 7 bases line up with TRBD1. After removal of 4 bases from V and 7 bases from J, the junction contained 9 bases not matched to a gene. Germline-derived CDR1 and CDR2 are MNHEY and SVGAGI. The CDR3 is made up of 14 amino acids. The CDR3 loop reads CASSSRTGASGYTF. CDR3 coding DNA: TGTGCCAGCAGTTCCAGAACAGGGGCCAGTGGCTACACCTTC.

This clone is medium-sized in the sample. The chain carries TRBV4-3 and TRBJ1-3; D call uncertain. The germline V and J ends were trimmed by 2 bases and 4 bases, with 3 bases remaining between them. There are 12 residues in the CDR3. In germline, CDR1 is LGHNA, CDR2 YSLEER. CDR3 protein: CASSQIGNTIYF. As DNA, the CDR3 is TGCGCCAGCAGCCAAATAGGAAACACCATATATTTT.

The table lists this clone with a count of one. J is TRBJ2-7 and V is TRBV7-2; TRBD2 matches at 12 bases. Germline V gene lookup returns CDR1 SGHTA and CDR2 FQGNSA. There are 16 residues in the CDR3. The V segment lost 4 bases and the J segment 2 bases; nucleotides outside the gene matches: 6. This CDR3 is CASSSRTSGTPYEQYF. The CDR3 nucleotides read TGTGCCAGCAGCTCACGGACTAGCGGGACACCCTACGAGCAGTACTTC.

The rearrangement uses TRBV5-1 and TRBJ2-5; TRBD2 matches at 9 bases. The CDR3 runs 15 residues. Germline CDR1 reads SGHRS; CDR2 reads YFSETQ. The ends lost 0 bases at V and 1 base at J; junction bases unmatched: 1. The CDR3 protein is CASSLERGAQETQYF. Written as DNA, the CDR3 is TGCGCCAGCAGCTTGGAGCGGGGGGCCCAAGAGACCCAGTACTTC.

This chain joins TRBV7-1 and TRBJ2-7; 14 bases are a match to TRBD2. TRBV7-1 is given ORF status, its function remaining uncertain. V shed 3 bases and J 4 bases; nucleotides not matched to a gene: 8. This CDR3 contains 17 residues. CDR3 in DNA: TGTGCCAGCAGCTCGCCGACTAGCGGGAGGGCCGGATACGAGCAGTACTTC. This encodes CASSSPTSGRAGYEQYF.

As DNA, the CDR3 is TGCGCCAGCAGCGGGAGGGAGGGCCAGCCCCAGCATTTT. It translates to CASSGREGQPQHF. The V gene is TRBV4-1, the J gene TRBJ1-5; D gene ambiguous. The CDR3 contains 13 residues. Germline lookup yields CDR1 MGHRA and CDR2 YSYEKL. V lost 5 bases to trimming and J lost 7 bases, with 12 bases between them.

The chain recombines TRBV7-2 with TRBJ2-5; the match to TRBD2 covers 11 bases. This CDR3 has 15 residues. Trimming took 4 bases from V and 2 from J; bases not matched to a gene: 3. CDR1 SGHTA and CDR2 FQGNSA come from the germline V gene. CDR3 nucleotide sequence: TGTGCCAGCAGCTCGACTAGCGGGGCACAAGAGACCCAGTACTTC. It specifies CASSSTSGAQETQYF.

This clone showed up just once. The chain links TRBV5-4 to TRBJ1-1; possibly TRBD1 for D (5 bases). V lost 6 bases and J lost 0, with 18 bases in between. Germline-derived CDR1 and CDR2 are SGHNT and YYREEE (reference sequence). This CDR3 spans 16 amino acids. The CDR3 here is CASTRSGARVNTEAFF. For the CDR3, the DNA is TGTGCCAGCACCCGAAGCGGGGCTAGAGTGAACACTGAAGCTTTCTTT.

Here the CDR3 DNA reads TGTGCCAGCAGTCGAGGCTCCTATAATTCACCCCTCCACTTT. Encoded protein: CASSRGSYNSPLHF. The chain links TRBV27 to TRBJ1-6; D unresolved. Germline V gives CDR1 MNHEY, CDR2 SMNVEV (reference sequence). CDR3 length: 14 amino acids. Trimming took off 5 bases at V and 0 bases at J, with 5 bases between the two ends.

This clone turned up a few times. CDR3 coding DNA: TGTGCCAGCAGCTGGACAGGTTATAGCAATCAGCCCCAGCATTTT. This sequence encodes CASSWTGYSNQPQHF. The chain links TRBV7-2 to TRBJ1-5; 7 bases line up with TRBD1. J lost 0 bases, V lost 4 bases, and 3 bases had no gene match. This CDR3 contains 15 residues. Per the germline V gene, CDR1 is SGHTA and CDR2 is FQGNSA.

Only one count was recorded for this clone. V is TRBV29-1 and J is TRBJ1-1; the D gene is possibly TRBD1 (5 bases). This CDR3 comprises 13 residues. In germline, CDR1 is SQVTM, CDR2 ANQGSEA. V dropped 6 bases and J dropped 1 base, with 12 bases sitting between them. The CDR3 here is CSVEITGNTEAFF. The CDR3 DNA follows: TGCAGCGTCGAGATAACAGGGAACACTGAAGCTTTCTTT.